This TCR beta chain was observed in a study of cytomegalovirus exposure and HLA in healthy donors (dated 2017 in TCRdb). For the wider study: An earlier analysis of several hundred of the donors reported 250 to 300 Gb of sequence data and 120 million or so unique TCR beta sequences from roughly 200 million T cells. Roughly 320 gigabases of sequencing data and around 80 million unique TCR sequences made up an early release that covered some 640 HLA-typed donors. Of the roughly 400 genotyped donors, 65% to 90% fell in the genetic ancestry cluster associated with self-reported Caucasian donors. The study was designed to test whether signatures of past pathogen exposure could be identified by cataloging public T cell receptors. Using immunosequencing, the study profiled T cell repertoires from 500 to 800 subjects and related those repertoires to cytomegalovirus serostatus. Besides the first cohort of more than 650 subjects, a separate validation cohort made up of about 120 different subjects was used. The study combined high-throughput TCR immunosequencing, statistical association of individual TCRs with disease status, and machine learning to predict cytomegalovirus infection status. A later analysis re-analyzed previously published TCR beta repertoires from hundreds of donors and added high-resolution HLA genotyping to study TCR occurrence patterns. Rather than using new phenotypic data, the later analysis identified candidate immune exposures from TCR beta sequences and from how often those sequences occurred across donors. To decide whether each TCR beta V gene segment behaved as functional or pseudogenic, an earlier analysis of fewer than 750 of the donors relied on high-throughput TCR beta sequencing. Alongside the repertoire data, information on donor age, sex, ethnicity and CMV serostatus was compiled. In a later genetic analysis, genome-wide SNP genotypes for about three fifths of the roughly 670 donors were used, and that subset was treated as a discovery cohort. Every repertoire in the discovery cohort had been generated on one and the same sequencing platform. HLA typing covered class I and class II loci at four-digit resolution. The number of typed donors differed by locus: about 620-640 for A, B, C, DRB1 and DQB1; 522 for DQA1; approximately 600 for DPA1; and 400 to 480 for DPB1. Four to six DR-DQ haplotypes were handled as single units for association and clustering, since linkage in the cohort was strong. Among 398 genotyped donors of the cohort, an average of around 240,000 unique TCR beta nucleotide sequences were sequenced per donor, about a sixth of them non-productive. Here is what the overall study found, with its caveats: Across donors, most TCR sequences were observed very rarely, whereas some public TCRs were present in many individuals. Immune exposure information for the cohort was limited to CMV serostatus. Broadly in line with IMGT annotations, most TCR beta V segments showed up in productive rearrangements about 87% or about 30% of the time in an earlier analysis of 587 of the donors. Linkage disequilibrium might explain the correlated functional status among segregating V segments, but an unknown experimental factor could not be excluded. Because counts were too low, approximately 18 rarely observed V segments, including chromosome 9 orphons, were excluded from the earlier analysis of around 590 of the donors. A cluster of highly shared sequence variants was judged likely to be a technical artifact of the sequencing pipeline. The authors suggested that the approach could potentially be generalized to other disease states and immunological phenotypes. An association between a missense DCLRE1C variant and V-gene and J-gene trimming of TCR beta chains was found in a later genetic analysis and replicated in an independent cohort. A further reported finding was that TCR beta sequences accurately predicted the HLA-A and HLA-B alleles for most subjects in the first cohort. In this cohort, only TCR beta chains were sequenced, and detectable features were limited by the absence of alpha or paired-chain data. According to a later analysis, most CMV-associated TCR beta chains appeared to be HLA-restricted, and the HLA associations seemed to be driven largely by CMV exposure. The classifier was reported to diagnose cytomegalovirus status with high specificity and sensitivity in both the original and validation cohorts. According to a later analysis, TCR association rates differed among HLA loci, with DRB1 alleles showing the most associated TCRs and HLA-C alleles showing the fewest. The study gave a list of 150 to 200 TCR beta chains associated with cytomegalovirus. Roughly uniform sequencing depth across donors was assumed in presence/absence analyses, although this assumption may not hold. Compared with the roughly 600-donor mean, donors in an Asian-associated ancestry cluster had fewer N-insertions in productive TCRs, according to a later genetic analysis. A later analysis reported that several top co-occurrence clusters appeared linked to parvovirus B19, influenza, CMV and Epstein-Barr virus. The 87-base-pair reads could not distinguish some IMGT-functional V segments, including TRBV6-2 and TRBV6-3, so those segments were excluded. Strong co-occurrence of HLA alleles, especially DR and DQ, made assigning TCR associations to individual alleles difficult. Because HLA typing was missing for some donors at each locus, association tests included only the typed subset. Specific HLA alleles were associated with around 18,000 TCR beta sequences at a false discovery rate of 0.05 in a later analysis. A few of the identified cytomegalovirus-associated TCR beta chains were confirmed in vitro to be specific for cytomegalovirus antigens. Compared with equally common non-associated chains, HLA-associated TCR beta chains in a later analysis were more clonally expanded and had lower generation probabilities.

The cohort consisted of more than 650 healthy bone marrow donors. At the time of sampling, all cohort members were nominally healthy, though unrecorded immune exposures were likely present. The donor was CMV seronegative and belonged to the group of under 400 seronegative cohort members. Each donor provided a peripheral blood sample, and peripheral blood mononuclear cells were used for TCR beta sequencing. The Qiagen DNeasy Blood Extraction Kit was used to extract genomic DNA from the blood cell samples. The germline V gene yields LGHNA for CDR1 and YNFKEQ for CDR2. Trimming removed 1 base from V and 3 bases from J; the gene matches leave 3 bases unexplained. Including cysteine and phenylalanine, the CDR3 has 15 amino acids. Only the CDR3 DNA stays, 45 bases, in frame from base 1. On this clone itself: Its recognized antigen is unknown. Base qualities are not provided; no much larger clone lies one nucleotide away.

Receptors were amplified or captured by the immunoSEQ multiplex PCR assay. The multiplex PCR relied on a mix of 60 forward primers for TCR Vbeta segments and 13 reverse primers for TCR Jbeta segments. The CDR3 region of rearranged TCR beta genes was amplified from genomic DNA by a multiplex PCR assay. Amplified TCR beta libraries were sequenced as 87-base-pair reads on the Illumina HiSeq System. The original pipeline was this. A later analysis tallied roughly 76 million unique TCR beta chains across the 700 or so repertoires, and roughly 11 million of those chains were shared by two or more donors. Raw reads were error-corrected and collapsed into unique sequences by a nearest-neighbor algorithm in which closely related sequences were merged to remove PCR and sequencing errors. To assign V, D and J gene segments, CDR3 sequences were aligned to IMGT reference sequences. For a sequence to be retained, a match of at least six nucleotides to both a V gene segment and a J gene segment was required. Rearrangements were classified as productive when the CDR3 lacked stop codons and remained in frame with V and J, and all other rearrangements were classified as non-productive. Following IMGT convention, CDR3 was defined as the stretch from the second conserved V-encoded cysteine to the conserved J-encoded phenylalanine. In an earlier analysis of roughly 580 of the donors, sequences lacking an unambiguous match to a single V gene segment were excluded. In an earlier analysis of around 590 of the donors, a V segment was called functional when productive rearrangements were above 56.7%, and segregating when the standard deviation between donors exceeded 5%. A statistical classification framework was built to diagnose cytomegalovirus status from the catalog of TCR beta chain sequences. A later analysis assigned V and J genes by comparing TCR nucleotide sequences with IMGT/GENE-DB human TR gene sequences. In a later analysis, CDR3 sequences and most-parsimonious VDJ recombination scenarios were assigned using the TCRdist pipeline. In a later analysis, each TCR beta chain was defined by its CDR3 amino acid sequence together with its V-gene family, and reads lacking a unique V-gene family were excluded. As a way to deal with suspected cross-contamination and a sequencing artifact, a later analysis dropped 640 or so nucleotide sequences that were highly shared and had low generation probability. In a later analysis, a clonal expansion index for each public chain was calculated from normalized within-repertoire ranks of inferred template counts. Generation probabilities in a later analysis came from a VDJ recombination model fitted to out-of-frame rearrangements, and those results were checked against IGoR. A later analysis scored TCR-TCR, TCR-HLA and TCR-CMV co-occurrence with hypergeometric tests, applying a repertoire-size bias correction to TCR pairs. In a later analysis, false discovery rates were estimated by permuting HLA or CMV assignments 20 times. In a later analysis, co-occurring TCRs were grouped using DBSCAN, with TCRdist sequence similarity added in when clustering inside HLA-allele-positive subsets. Repertoires with fewer than 30,000 or more than 120,000 public chains were left out of co-occurrence clustering, as were roughly five repertoires with anomalous nucleotide sharing. The table was pulled from immuneACCESS by TCRdb, which kept in-frame rearrangements only. Such tables lose some clones; where checked, under half of the loss comes from unresolved V genes, and the rest has no known cause. V and J calls and clone size are copied from that table; D and trimming were computed from the DNA. The sample records around 150,000 clones, around three quarters of which are singletons. The top ten constitute approximately 1% of the sample.

The chain links TRBV4-2 with TRBJ2-5; 9 nucleotides in the junction match TRBD1. Sequencing used PBMCs. The receptor's source is a woman aged 40 to 49 in good health and CMV-seronegative. In nucleotide form, the sequence is TGTGCCAGCAGCCAAGCGGGACAGGGTAAAGAGACCCAGTACTTC. This encodes CASSQAGQGKETQYF.